The entry below gives a single T cell receptor beta chain sequence along with its context. It has no known antigen specificity. Per-nucleotide qualities are absent, and no much larger clonotype sits a single base away. Library method: the immunoSEQ multiplex PCR assay. The clones in this table, taken by TCRdb from immuneACCESS, are in-frame only. Not every clone is retained; where verified, under half of the shortfall comes from an unresolved V gene, and the cause of the rest is unknown. A total of 9,000 to 13,000 clones appear in this sample, over 65% of them only once. Around 20% of the sample goes to the ten largest clones. The donors were melanoma patients. This entry comes from a study of CD4+ T cells in melanoma (dated by TCRdb to the early 2020s). Regarding the complete study: Neoantigen-specific CD4+ T cells in human melanoma were what the study investigated. The study at large found these results: Neoantigen-specific CD4+ T cells in melanoma were reported to show diverse differentiation states. Neoantigen-specific CD4+ T cells were reported to be correlated with the function of CD8+ T cells, macrophages and B cells.

The germline V gene (reference sequence) provides CDR1 LNHDA and CDR2 SQIVND. The CDR3 spans 14 residues, from the cysteine through the phenylalanine. Here the CDR3 DNA is all that survives: 42 bases in frame from base 1. The germline ends are 7 bases apart after V is trimmed by 1 base and J by 1 base. The sequence joins TRBV19 to TRBJ2-5, with no confident D gene call. Specimen: cells from a culture (not recorded whether cultured in vitro). The receptor was derived from a human donor with melanoma. The CDR3 sequence is CASSIAASQETQYF. The DNA reads TGTGCCAGTAGTATAGCGGCGTCCCAAGAGACCCAGTACTTC.